The T cell receptor (beta chain) described here comes from a study of metastatic and nonmetastatic thyroid tumors. Study overall: Repertoires of blood and of tissue (tumor or nodule) from malignant and benign thyroid patients were compared.

MiXCR was used by TCRdb to re-call the PCR reads. The sample gives roughly 30,000 clones, about 15% of which show up once; around 7.5% is in the top ten. Germline-derived CDR1 and CDR2 are GTSNPN and SVGIG (reference sequence). The CDR3 has 13 residues. V lost 2 bases to trimming and J lost 4 bases, with 12 bases between them. No treatment of any kind had been given to any patient before thyroid surgery. Findings and caveats of the study: Benign nodules were reported to have significantly lower TCR beta diversity than malignant thyroid tumors, in blood and tumor.

This clone was seen at least ten times. Its antigen is still unknown. The chain joins TRBV30 to TRBJ2-7; no definite D call. This receptor was taken from a female donor with papillary thyroid cancer or a benign thyroid nodule (not recorded which). Some clones in this sample may be carry-over from other donors' samples. Sequenced input: blood. As DNA, the CDR3 is TGTGCCTGGAGTCCCGGTCTTGTTTACGAGCAGTACTTC. Amino acids: CAWSPGLVYEQYF.